Listed here is a single T cell receptor beta chain. Each CDR3 protein is one row after TCRdb ran MiXCR on the RT-PCR reads. This repertoire shows around 160,000 distinct CDR3 sequences, about 29% found once; its top ten account for around 3.3%. This record belongs to a study of patients and donors after allogeneic stem cell transplantation. V lost 2 bases and J lost 0, with 8 bases in between. Germline assignment: CDR1 SEHNR and CDR2 FQNEAQ (reference sequence). The CDR3 loop spans 14 amino acids. The rearrangement links TRBV7-9 to TRBJ2-7; D is unresolved. The sequenced sample consisted of blood, either unsorted or a sorted T cell fraction (not recorded which). This TCR was recovered from a human donor who was either an allogeneic HSCT recipient or a stem cell or donor lymphocyte infusion donor (not recorded which). It is not recorded whose cells these are; they may come from a transplant donor. The CDR3 DNA sequence: TGTGCCAGCAGCTTAAGTGATAGCTCCTACGAGCAGTACTTC. Translated, it gives CASSLSDSSYEQYF.